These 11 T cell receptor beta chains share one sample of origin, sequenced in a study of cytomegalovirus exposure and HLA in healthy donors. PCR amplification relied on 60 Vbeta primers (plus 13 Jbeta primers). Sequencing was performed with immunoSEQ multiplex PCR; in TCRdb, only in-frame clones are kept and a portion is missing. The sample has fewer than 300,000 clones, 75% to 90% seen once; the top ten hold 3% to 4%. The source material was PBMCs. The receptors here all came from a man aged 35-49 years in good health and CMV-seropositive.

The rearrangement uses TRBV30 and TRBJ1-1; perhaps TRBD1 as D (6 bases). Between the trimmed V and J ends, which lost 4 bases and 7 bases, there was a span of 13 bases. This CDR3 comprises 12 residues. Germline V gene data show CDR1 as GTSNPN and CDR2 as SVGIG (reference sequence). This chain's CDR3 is CAWKRGAREAFF. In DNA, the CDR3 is TGTGCCTGGAAGCGGGGGGCTCGTGAAGCTTTCTTT. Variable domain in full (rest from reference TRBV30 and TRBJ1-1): SQTIHQWPATLVQPVGSPLSLECTVEGTSNPNLYWYRQAAGRGLQLLFYSVGIGQISSEVPQNLSASRPQDRQFILSSKKLLLSDSGFYLCAWKRGAREAFFGQGTRLTVV.

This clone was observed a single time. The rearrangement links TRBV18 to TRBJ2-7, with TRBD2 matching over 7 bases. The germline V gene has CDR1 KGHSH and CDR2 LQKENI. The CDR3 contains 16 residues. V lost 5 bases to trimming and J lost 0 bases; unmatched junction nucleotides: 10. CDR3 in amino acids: CASSISGGGSSYEQYF. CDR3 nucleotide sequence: TGTGCCAGCTCAATTAGTGGGGGAGGGTCCTCCTACGAGCAGTACTTC.

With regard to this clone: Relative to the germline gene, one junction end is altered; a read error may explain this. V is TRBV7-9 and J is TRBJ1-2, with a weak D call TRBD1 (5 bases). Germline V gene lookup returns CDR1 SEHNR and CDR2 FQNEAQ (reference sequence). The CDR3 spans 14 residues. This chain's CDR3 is CSSSLAGPRNGYTF. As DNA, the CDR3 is TGTTCCAGCAGCTTAGCGGGGCCTCGGAATGGCTACACCTTC.

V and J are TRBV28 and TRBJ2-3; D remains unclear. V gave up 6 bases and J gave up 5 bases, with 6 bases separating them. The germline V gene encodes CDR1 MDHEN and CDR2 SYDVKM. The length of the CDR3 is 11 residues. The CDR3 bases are TGTGCCAGCAGAGCAGGAGATACGCAGTATTTT. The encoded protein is CASRAGDTQYF. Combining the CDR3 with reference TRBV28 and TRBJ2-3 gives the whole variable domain DVKVTQSSRYLVKRTGEKVFLECVQDMDHENMFWYRQDPGLGLRLIYFSYDVKMKEKGDIPEGYSVSREKKERFSLILESASTNQTSMYLCASRAGDTQYFGPGTRLTVL.

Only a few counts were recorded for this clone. This chain's CDR3 is CASSLPPRLAGLTDTQYF. The CDR3 DNA sequence: TGTGCCAGCAGCCTGCCCCCCCGACTAGCGGGACTCACAGATACGCAGTATTTT. V gene TRBV7-9 combines with J gene TRBJ2-3, with 11 nucleotides matching TRBD2. Germline V lookup: CDR1 SEHNR, CDR2 FQNEAQ (reference sequence). V lost 5 bases to trimming and J lost 2 bases; unmatched junction nucleotides: 12. The CDR3 has 18 amino acids. Supplemented by reference TRBV7-9 and TRBJ2-3, the full variable domain reads DTGVSQNPRHKITKRGQNVTFRCDPISEHNRLYWYRQTLGQGPEFLTYFQNEAQLEKSRLLSDRFSAERPKGSFSTLEIQRTEQGDSAMYLCASSLPPRLAGLTDTQYFGPGTRLTVL.

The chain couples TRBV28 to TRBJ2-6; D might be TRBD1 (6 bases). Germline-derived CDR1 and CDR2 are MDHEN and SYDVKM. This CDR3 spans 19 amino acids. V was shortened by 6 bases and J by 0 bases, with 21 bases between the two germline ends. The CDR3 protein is CASSPRQGPGSSGANVLTF. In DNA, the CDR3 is TGTGCCAGCAGCCCTCGGCAGGGGCCAGGAAGCTCTGGGGCCAACGTCCTGACTTTC.

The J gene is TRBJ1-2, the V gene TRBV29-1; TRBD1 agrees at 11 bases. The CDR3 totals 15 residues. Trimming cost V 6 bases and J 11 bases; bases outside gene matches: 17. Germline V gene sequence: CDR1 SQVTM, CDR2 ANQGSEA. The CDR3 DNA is TGCAGCGTCGCCTTCAGGGGGGACAGGGGGTTTGGGTACACCTTC. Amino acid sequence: CSVAFRGDRGFGYTF.

The CDR3 DNA follows: TGCGCCAGCAGCTTCGGACAGCTCGGGGATACGCAGTATTTT. Translated, it gives CASSFGQLGDTQYF. The V gene is TRBV5-1, the J gene TRBJ2-3; TRBD1 might be the D (6 bases). CDR3 length: 14 amino acids. The ends were cut back, 2 bases at V and 6 bases at J, with 13 bases in the middle. Germline values: CDR1 SGHRS, CDR2 YFSETQ.

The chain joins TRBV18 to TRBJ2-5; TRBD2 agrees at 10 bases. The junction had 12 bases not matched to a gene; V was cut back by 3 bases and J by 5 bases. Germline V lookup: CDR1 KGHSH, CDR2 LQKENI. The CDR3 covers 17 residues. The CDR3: CASSPGLAVGFGETQYF. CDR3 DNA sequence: TGTGCCAGCTCACCTGGACTAGCGGTAGGTTTTGGGGAGACCCAGTACTTC.

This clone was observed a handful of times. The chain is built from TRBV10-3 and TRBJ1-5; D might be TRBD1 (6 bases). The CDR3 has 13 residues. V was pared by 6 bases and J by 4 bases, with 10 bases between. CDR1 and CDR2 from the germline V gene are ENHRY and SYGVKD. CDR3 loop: CAISWDINQPQHF. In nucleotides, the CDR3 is TGTGCCATCAGCTGGGACATTAATCAGCCCCAGCATTTT.

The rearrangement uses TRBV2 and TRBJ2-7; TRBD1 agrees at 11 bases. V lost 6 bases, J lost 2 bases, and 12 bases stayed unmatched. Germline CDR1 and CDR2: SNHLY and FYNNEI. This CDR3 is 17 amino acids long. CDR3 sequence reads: CASRALARGQGAYEQYF. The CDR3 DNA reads TGTGCCAGCAGAGCCCTCGCAAGGGGACAGGGGGCCTACGAGCAGTACTTC.